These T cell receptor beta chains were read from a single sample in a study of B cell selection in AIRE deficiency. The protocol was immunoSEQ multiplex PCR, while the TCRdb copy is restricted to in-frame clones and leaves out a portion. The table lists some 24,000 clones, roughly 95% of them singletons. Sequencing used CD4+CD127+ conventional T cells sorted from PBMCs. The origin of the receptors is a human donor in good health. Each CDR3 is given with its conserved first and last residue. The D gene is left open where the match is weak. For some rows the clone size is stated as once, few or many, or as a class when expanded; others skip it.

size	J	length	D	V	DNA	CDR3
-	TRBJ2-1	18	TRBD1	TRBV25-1	TGTGCCAGCAGTGAACCCACCAGGACAGGGGGGAGTTACAATGAGCAGTTCTTC	CASSEPTRTGGSYNEQFF
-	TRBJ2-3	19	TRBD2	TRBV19	TGTGCCATCACACCCCCCGCCGGGACTAGCGGGAGAGAGGCAGATACGCAGTATTTT	CAITPPAGTSGREADTQYF
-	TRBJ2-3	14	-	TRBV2	TGTGCCAGCAGAACGGACGCCGGCACAGATACGCAGTATTTT	CASRTDAGTDTQYF
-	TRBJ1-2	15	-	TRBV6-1	TGTGCCAGCAGCGAAGCTCTCCCAGCTAACTATGGCTACACCTTC	CASSEALPANYGYTF
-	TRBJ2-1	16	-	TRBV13	TGTGCCAGCAGCCCCGGAGGGGCTTGGGTCCACAATGAGCAGTTCTTC	CASSPGGAWVHNEQFF
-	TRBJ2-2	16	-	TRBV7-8	TGTGCCAGCAGCCCGGCGGCGGGCGGAATAACCGGGGAGCTGTTTTTT	CASSPAAGGITGELFF
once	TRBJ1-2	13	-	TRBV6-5	TGTGCCAGCAATCCCGGGGGCCTCTATGGCTACACCTTC	CASNPGGLYGYTF
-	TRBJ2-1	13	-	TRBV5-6	TGTGCCAGCAGCCTGACAGGTCTCAATGAGCAGTTCTTC	CASSLTGLNEQFF
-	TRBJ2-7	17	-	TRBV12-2	TGTGCAAGTCGCTCCGCGCCTCAAGCGGGAGGGCCCTACGAGCAGTACTTC	CASRSAPQAGGPYEQYF
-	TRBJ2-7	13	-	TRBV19	TGTGCCAGTAGTATCACAGGGTCCTACGAGCAGTACTTC	CASSITGSYEQYF
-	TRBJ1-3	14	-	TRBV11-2	TGTGCCAGCAGCCCGGGAGAGGCTGGAAACACCATATATTTT	CASSPGEAGNTIYF
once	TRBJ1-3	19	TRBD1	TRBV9	TGTGCCAGCAGCGAGGGACAGGGGGCAAGAACGGGTTCTGGAAACACCATATATTTT	CASSEGQGARTGSGNTIYF
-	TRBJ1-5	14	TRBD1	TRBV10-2	TGCGCCAGCACGCGGGACAGGAGCTATCAGCCCCAGCATTTT	CASTRDRSYQPQHF
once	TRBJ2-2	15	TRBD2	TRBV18	TGTGCCAGCTCATATAGCGGGACGAACACCGGGGAGCTGTTTTTT	CASSYSGTNTGELFF
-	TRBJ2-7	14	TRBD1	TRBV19	TGTGCCAGTAGTCCCTGGGACAGGGGGCCCGAGCAGTACTTC	CASSPWDRGPEQYF